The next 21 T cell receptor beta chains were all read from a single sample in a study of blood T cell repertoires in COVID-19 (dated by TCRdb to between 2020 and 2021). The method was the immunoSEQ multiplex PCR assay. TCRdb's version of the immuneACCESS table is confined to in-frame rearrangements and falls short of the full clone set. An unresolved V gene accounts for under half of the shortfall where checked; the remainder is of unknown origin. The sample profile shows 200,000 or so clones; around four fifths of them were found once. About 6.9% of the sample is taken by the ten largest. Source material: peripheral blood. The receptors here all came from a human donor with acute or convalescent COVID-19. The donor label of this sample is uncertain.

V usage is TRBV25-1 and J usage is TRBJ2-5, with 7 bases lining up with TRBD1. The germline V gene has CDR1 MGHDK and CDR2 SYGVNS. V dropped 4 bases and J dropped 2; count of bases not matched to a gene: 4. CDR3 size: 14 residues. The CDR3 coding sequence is TGTGCCAGCAGTGGAAGGGACAGACAAGAGACCCAGTACTTC. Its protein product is CASSGRDRQETQYF.

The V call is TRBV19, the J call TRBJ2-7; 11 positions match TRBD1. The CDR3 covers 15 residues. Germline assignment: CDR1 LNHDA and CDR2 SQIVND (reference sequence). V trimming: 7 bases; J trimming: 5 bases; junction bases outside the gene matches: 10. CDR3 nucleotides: TGTGCCAGTACTGGAAGGACAGGGGGCGTCAACGAGCAGTACTTC. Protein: CASTGRTGGVNEQYF.

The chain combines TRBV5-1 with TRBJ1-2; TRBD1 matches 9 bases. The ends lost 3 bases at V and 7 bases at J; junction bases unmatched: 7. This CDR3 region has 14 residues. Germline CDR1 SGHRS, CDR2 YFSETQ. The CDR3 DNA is TGCGCCAGCAGCTCCACGACAGGGGGAGGTGGCTACACCTTC. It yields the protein CASSSTTGGGGYTF.

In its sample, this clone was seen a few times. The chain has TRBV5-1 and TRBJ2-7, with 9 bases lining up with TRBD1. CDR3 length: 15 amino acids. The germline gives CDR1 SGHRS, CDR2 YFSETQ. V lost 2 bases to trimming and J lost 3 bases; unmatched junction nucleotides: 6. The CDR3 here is CASSLDRGRHYEQYF. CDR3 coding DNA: TGCGCCAGCAGCTTAGACAGGGGGAGGCACTACGAGCAGTACTTC.

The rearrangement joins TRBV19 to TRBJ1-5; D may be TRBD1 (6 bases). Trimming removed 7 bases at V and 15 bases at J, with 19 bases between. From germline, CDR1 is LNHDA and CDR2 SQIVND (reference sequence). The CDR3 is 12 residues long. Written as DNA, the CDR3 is TGTGCCAGTACGAACTTGGGGGCCCCCGCGCATTTT. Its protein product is CASTNLGAPAHF.

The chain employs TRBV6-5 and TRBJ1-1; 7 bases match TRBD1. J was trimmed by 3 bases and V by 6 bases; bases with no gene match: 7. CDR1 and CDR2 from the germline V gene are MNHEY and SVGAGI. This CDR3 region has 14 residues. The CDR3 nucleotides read TGTGCCAGCAGAATAACGACAGGGTACACTGAAGCTTTCTTT. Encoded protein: CASRITTGYTEAFF.

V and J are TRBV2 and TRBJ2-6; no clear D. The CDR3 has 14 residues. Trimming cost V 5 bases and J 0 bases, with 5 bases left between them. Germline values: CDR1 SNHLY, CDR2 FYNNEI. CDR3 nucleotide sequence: TGTGCCAGCAGTCTCTACTCTGGGGCCAACGTCCTGACTTTC. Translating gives CASSLYSGANVLTF.

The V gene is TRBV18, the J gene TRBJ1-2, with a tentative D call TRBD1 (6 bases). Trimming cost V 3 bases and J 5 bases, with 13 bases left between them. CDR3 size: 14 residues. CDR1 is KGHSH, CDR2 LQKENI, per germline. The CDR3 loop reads CASSPTGLGYGYTF. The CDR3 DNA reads TGTGCCAGCTCACCGACAGGACTTGGATATGGCTACACCTTC.

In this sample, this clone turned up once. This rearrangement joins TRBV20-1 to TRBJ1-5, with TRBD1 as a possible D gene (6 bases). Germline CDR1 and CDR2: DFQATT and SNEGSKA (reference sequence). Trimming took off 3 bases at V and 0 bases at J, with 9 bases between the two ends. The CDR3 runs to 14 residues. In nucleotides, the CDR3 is TGCAGTGCTAGTCCAGGGGTTAGCAATCAGCCCCAGCATTTT. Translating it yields CSASPGVSNQPQHF.

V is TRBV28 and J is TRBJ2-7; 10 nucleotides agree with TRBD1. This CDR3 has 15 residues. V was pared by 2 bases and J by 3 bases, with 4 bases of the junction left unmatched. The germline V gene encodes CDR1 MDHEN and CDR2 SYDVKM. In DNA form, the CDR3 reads TGTGCCAGCAGTTTAAGGGGACAGGGGTACTACGAGCAGTACTTC. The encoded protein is CASSLRGQGYYEQYF.

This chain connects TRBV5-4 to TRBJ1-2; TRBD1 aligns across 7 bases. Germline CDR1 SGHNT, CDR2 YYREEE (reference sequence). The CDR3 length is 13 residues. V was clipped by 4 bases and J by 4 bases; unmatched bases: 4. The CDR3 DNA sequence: TGTGCCAGCAGCCCGGGACAGCCCTATGGCTACACCTTC. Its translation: CASSPGQPYGYTF.

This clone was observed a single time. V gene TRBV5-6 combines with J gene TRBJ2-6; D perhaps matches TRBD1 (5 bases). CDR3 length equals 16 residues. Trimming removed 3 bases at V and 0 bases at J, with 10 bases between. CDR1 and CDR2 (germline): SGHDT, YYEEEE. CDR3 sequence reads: CASSWGGSSGANVLTF. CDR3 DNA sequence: TGTGCCAGCAGCTGGGGCGGTTCCTCTGGGGCCAACGTCCTGACTTTC.

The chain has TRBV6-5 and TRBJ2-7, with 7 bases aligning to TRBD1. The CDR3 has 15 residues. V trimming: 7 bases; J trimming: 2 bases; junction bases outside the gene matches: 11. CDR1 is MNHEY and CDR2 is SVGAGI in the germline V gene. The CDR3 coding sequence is TGTGCCAGCATGGTGTCGGCAGGGGGAACCTACGAGCAGTACTTC. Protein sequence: CASMVSAGGTYEQYF.

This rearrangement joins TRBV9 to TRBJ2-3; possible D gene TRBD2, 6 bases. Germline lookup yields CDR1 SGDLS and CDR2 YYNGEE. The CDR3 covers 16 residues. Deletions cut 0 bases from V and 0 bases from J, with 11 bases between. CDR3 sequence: CASSVGAGYSTDTQYF. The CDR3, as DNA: TGTGCCAGCAGCGTAGGTGCGGGGTATAGCACAGATACGCAGTATTTT.

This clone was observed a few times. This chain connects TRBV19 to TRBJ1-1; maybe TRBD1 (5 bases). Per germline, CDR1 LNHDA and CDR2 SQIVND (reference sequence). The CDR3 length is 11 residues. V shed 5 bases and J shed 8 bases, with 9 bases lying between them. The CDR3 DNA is TGTGCCAGTAGTGAATGGACAGAAGCTTTCTTT. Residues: CASSEWTEAFF.

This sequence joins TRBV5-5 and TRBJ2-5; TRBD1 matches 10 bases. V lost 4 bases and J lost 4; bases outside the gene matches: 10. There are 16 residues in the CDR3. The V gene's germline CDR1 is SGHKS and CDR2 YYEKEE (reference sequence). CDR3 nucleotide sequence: TGTGCCAGCAGCCCCCCGGGACAGGGGCTTCGAGAGACCCAGTACTTC. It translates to CASSPPGQGLRETQYF.

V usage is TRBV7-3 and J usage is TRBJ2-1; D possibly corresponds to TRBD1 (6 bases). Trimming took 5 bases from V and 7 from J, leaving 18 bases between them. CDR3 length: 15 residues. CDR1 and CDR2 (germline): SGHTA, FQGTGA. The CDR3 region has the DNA TGTGCCAGCAGCCTACAGGGAGAGGGTGGAAATGAGCAGTTCTTC. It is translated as CASSLQGEGGNEQFF.

In DNA, the CDR3 is TGTGCCAGCAGCCCCCAGGCATTTGCCGTGGGCTACGAGCAGTACTTC. Residues: CASSPQAFAVGYEQYF. The rearrangement links TRBV11-2 to TRBJ2-7; D is unclear. V was shortened by 5 bases and J by 3 bases, with 20 bases between the two germline ends. Germline V gene sequence: CDR1 SGHAT, CDR2 FQNNGV. This CDR3 comprises 16 residues.

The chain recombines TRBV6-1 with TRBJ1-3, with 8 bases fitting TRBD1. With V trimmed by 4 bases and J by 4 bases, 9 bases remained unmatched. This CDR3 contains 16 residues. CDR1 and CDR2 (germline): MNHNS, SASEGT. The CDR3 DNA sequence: TGTGCCAGCAGTGCGAGGGACAGGAAGTACGGAAACACCATATATTTT. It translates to CASSARDRKYGNTIYF.

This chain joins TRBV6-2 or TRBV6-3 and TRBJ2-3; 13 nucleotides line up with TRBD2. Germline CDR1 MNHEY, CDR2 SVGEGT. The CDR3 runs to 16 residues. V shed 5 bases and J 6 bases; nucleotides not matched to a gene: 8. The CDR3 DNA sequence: TGTGCCAGCAGTCCCCGACTAGCGGGAGGCCCGGATACGCAGTATTTT. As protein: CASSPRLAGGPDTQYF.

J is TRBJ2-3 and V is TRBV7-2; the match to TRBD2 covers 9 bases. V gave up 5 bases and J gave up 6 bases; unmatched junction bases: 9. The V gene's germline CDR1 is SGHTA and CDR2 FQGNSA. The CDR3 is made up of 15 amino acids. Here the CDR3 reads CASSVPGLAGDTQYF. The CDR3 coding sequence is TGTGCCAGCAGCGTGCCGGGACTAGCCGGCGATACGCAGTATTTT.